A single sample is the source of the 30 T cell receptor beta chains below, sequenced in a study of brain T cells in children with intractable seizures. Assay: immunoSEQ multiplex PCR; the TCRdb copy retains only in-frame clones and omits some. The sample includes under 150,000 clones, 94% of them seen just once. The starting material was peripheral blood, obtained at surgery. These receptors were obtained from a boy less than two years old with hemimegalencephaly and intractable seizures.

V is TRBV18 and J is TRBJ2-3, with D perhaps TRBD2 (5 bases). With 3 bases removed from V and 4 bases from J, the gap between germline ends came to 17 bases. The CDR3 has 16 amino acids. Germline V gene data show CDR1 as KGHSH and CDR2 as LQKENI. The CDR3 nucleotides are TGTGCCAGCTCACCGGACTCAGACGTCTGGCCAGATACGCAGTATTTT. As protein: CASSPDSDVWPDTQYF.

The V call is TRBV7-6, the J call TRBJ2-2; D perhaps matches TRBD1 (5 bases). This CDR3 is 16 amino acids long. Germline V gene lookup returns CDR1 SGHVS and CDR2 FNYEAQ. Between the trimmed V and J ends, which lost 4 bases and 5 bases, there was a span of 17 bases. CDR3 bases: TGTGCCAGCAGCTCAATAATTACCAGGGTGACCGGGGAGCTGTTTTTT. Encoded protein: CASSSIITRVTGELFF.

The rearrangement links TRBV5-1 to TRBJ2-5; 9 bases map to TRBD1. From germline, CDR1 is SGHRS and CDR2 YFSETQ. CDR3 length equals 15 residues. The V gene end was trimmed by 2 bases and the J gene end by 4 bases; junction bases not matched to a gene: 6. CDR3 amino acids: CASSLGTGRGETQYF. Written as DNA, the CDR3 is TGCGCCAGCAGCTTAGGGACAGGGAGGGGAGAGACCCAGTACTTC.

This chain connects TRBV27 to TRBJ2-7, with 7 bases aligning to TRBD2. CDR1 and CDR2 from the germline V gene are MNHEY and SMNVEV (reference sequence). The CDR3 sequence is 15 residues long. V lost 6 bases and J lost 0; bases outside the gene matches: 8. Here the CDR3 DNA reads TGTGCCAGCAGGGACCCTAGCGGCCGCTCCTACGAGCAGTACTTC. Encoded protein: CASRDPSGRSYEQYF.

The gene calls are TRBV15 and TRBJ2-5; no firm D call. The V gene lost 5 bases and the J gene lost 4 bases, with 5 bases spanning the gap. Germline assignment: CDR1 LNHNV and CDR2 YYDKDF (reference sequence). The CDR3 consists of 11 residues. CDR3: CATSPGETQYF. Written as DNA, the CDR3 is TGTGCCACCAGCCCTGGAGAGACCCAGTACTTC.

CDR3 in amino acids: CASPWRGNTEAFF. The CDR3 DNA sequence: TGTGCCAGCCCGTGGCGCGGGAACACTGAAGCTTTCTTT. V is TRBV7-6 and J is TRBJ1-1; D gene ambiguous. V was clipped by 8 bases and J by 1 base, with 11 bases between them. CDR1 is SGHVS and CDR2 is FNYEAQ in the germline V gene. The CDR3 has 13 residues.

The chain carries TRBV9 and TRBJ1-4, with D uncertain. V was trimmed by 4 bases and J by 5 bases, leaving 15 bases between them. The V gene's germline CDR1 is SGDLS and CDR2 YYNGEE. The CDR3 sequence is 15 residues long. CDR3 nucleotide sequence: TGTGCCAGCAGCCCTAGCCGGGGTGACAATGAAAAACTGTTTTTT. This encodes CASSPSRGDNEKLFF.

This sequence joins TRBV4-1 and TRBJ1-5; the D is unclear. Germline assignment: CDR1 MGHRA and CDR2 YSYEKL. This CDR3 has 20 amino acids. Trimming cost V 5 bases and J 0 bases, with 26 bases left between them. The CDR3: CASSYRPRGKWAYSNQPQHF. DNA for the CDR3: TGCGCCAGCAGCTACCGCCCCCGGGGAAAATGGGCCTATAGCAATCAGCCCCAGCATTTT.

Here the CDR3 reads CASSSRTSGRDEQFF. The DNA of the CDR3 is TGTGCCAGCAGCTCCCGGACTAGCGGGCGGGATGAGCAGTTCTTC. This chain joins TRBV11-1 and TRBJ2-1; 11 bases are shared with TRBD2. With 4 bases clipped from V and 8 bases from J, the junction kept 7 bases outside the gene matches. CDR1 is SGHAT and CDR2 is FQDESV in the germline V gene (reference sequence). The CDR3 runs 15 residues.

The chain links TRBV30 to TRBJ2-1; a possible D gene is TRBD2 (5 bases). Germline V lookup: CDR1 GTSNPN, CDR2 SVGIG (reference sequence). The CDR3 runs to 16 residues. Deletions cut 0 bases from V and 2 bases from J, with 14 bases between. The DNA of the CDR3 is TGTGCCTGGAGTGTTTGGCGGGCCTTGACCTACAATGAGCAGTTCTTC. Its translation is CAWSVWRALTYNEQFF. The full variable domain, completed using reference TRBV30 and TRBJ2-1, is SQTIHQWPATLVQPVGSPLSLECTVEGTSNPNLYWYRQAAGRGLQLLFYSVGIGQISSEVPQNLSASRPQDRQFILSSKKLLLSDSGFYLCAWSVWRALTYNEQFFGPGTRLTVL.

The chain couples TRBV5-1 to TRBJ2-7; 7 nucleotides line up with TRBD2. CDR1 is SGHRS and CDR2 is YFSETQ in the germline V gene. V gave up 2 bases and J gave up 4 bases; unmatched junction bases: 6. The CDR3 contains 14 residues. The CDR3 sequence is CASSLPLAPYEQYF. CDR3 nucleotide sequence: TGCGCCAGCAGCTTACCACTAGCGCCTTACGAGCAGTACTTC.

The genes are TRBV11-1 and TRBJ2-3; 12 bases map to TRBD2. V lost 5 bases and J lost 4; bases outside the gene matches: 7. The germline V gene encodes CDR1 SGHAT and CDR2 FQDESV (reference sequence). CDR3 length equals 16 residues. This CDR3 is CASSGRLAGASDTQYF. The CDR3 DNA sequence: TGTGCCAGCAGCGGACGACTAGCGGGAGCCTCAGATACGCAGTATTTT.

The chain employs TRBV10-1 and TRBJ2-6, with TRBD2 matching 9 bases. This CDR3 has 21 residues. Germline V gene data show CDR1 as WNHNN and CDR2 as SYGVQD (reference sequence). J lost 0 bases, V lost 0 bases, and 12 bases had no gene match. CDR3 nucleotides: TGCGCCAGCAGTGAGTCGGGGGTAGCGGGGGATCGGCACTCTGGGGCCAACGTCCTGACTTTC. Protein: CASSESGVAGDRHSGANVLTF.

This clone showed up just once. The chain is built from TRBV28 and TRBJ2-1, with a tentative D call TRBD2 (6 bases). V was trimmed by 4 bases and J by 2 bases, leaving 15 bases between them. CDR3 length: 16 amino acids. The germline CDR1 and CDR2 sequences are MDHEN and SYDVKM. The CDR3 reads CASSSRGWRAYNEQFF. DNA for the CDR3: TGTGCCAGCAGTTCCCGAGGTTGGAGGGCCTACAATGAGCAGTTCTTC.

CDR3 sequence reads: CASSSTGGSGANVLTF. CDR3 nucleotide sequence: TGCGCCAGCAGCTCTACGGGGGGCTCTGGGGCCAACGTCCTGACTTTC. The chain combines TRBV5-1 with TRBJ2-6; TRBD2 matches at 7 bases. After removal of 3 bases from V and 0 bases from J, the junction contained 3 bases not matched to a gene. There are 16 residues in the CDR3. Per the germline V gene, CDR1 is SGHRS and CDR2 is YFSETQ.

The rearrangement links TRBV5-6 to TRBJ1-2; tentative D call: TRBD1 (5 bases). V lost 4 bases and J lost 3, with 22 bases in between. CDR3 size: 17 residues. Germline V gene lookup returns CDR1 SGHDT and CDR2 YYEEEE. The CDR3 protein is CASSLFGQGYVDYGYTF. In nucleotides, the CDR3 is TGTGCCAGCAGCCTCTTTGGGCAGGGATACGTGGACTATGGCTACACCTTC.

The J gene is TRBJ2-2, the V gene TRBV29-1; perhaps TRBD2 as D (5 bases). CDR3 size: 14 residues. Germline CDR1 and CDR2: SQVTM and ANQGSEA. Trimming shortened V by 6 bases and J by 0 bases, and 11 bases separated the two germline ends. The CDR3 loop reads CSVFGGSNTGELFF. DNA for the CDR3: TGCAGCGTCTTTGGCGGGTCGAACACCGGGGAGCTGTTTTTT.

The V call is TRBV28, the J call TRBJ1-1; D is possibly TRBD1 (5 bases). The CDR3 has 12 amino acids. Germline CDR1 and CDR2: MDHEN and SYDVKM. V lost 6 bases, J lost 5 bases, and 10 bases lay in between. The CDR3 DNA reads TGTGCCAGCAGGGGGGGTCTTACTGAAGCTTTCTTT. The encoded protein is CASRGGLTEAFF.

The chain recombines TRBV13 with TRBJ2-7; D is possibly TRBD2 (6 bases). The germline V gene encodes CDR1 PRHDT and CDR2 FYEKMQ (reference sequence). The CDR3 is made up of 14 amino acids. V lost 3 bases to trimming and J lost 6 bases, with 15 bases between them. CDR3 bases: TGTGCCAGCAGCTTTTCCTTGTGGGGAGGCGAGCAGTACTTC. This sequence encodes CASSFSLWGGEQYF. Full variable domain (rest looked up from reference TRBV13 and TRBJ2-7): AAGVIQSPRHLIKEKRETATLKCYPIPRHDTVYWYQQGPGQDPQFLISFYEKMQSDKGSIPDRFSAQQFSDYHSELNMSSLELGDSALYFCASSFSLWGGEQYFGPGTRLTVT.

The CDR3 here is CAITLARFQETQYF. In nucleotides, the CDR3 is TGTGCCATTACCTTAGCGCGATTCCAAGAGACCCAGTACTTC. J is TRBJ2-5 and V is TRBV2, with D possibly TRBD2 on 5 matching bases. There are 14 residues in the CDR3. V was pared by 10 bases and J by 1 base, with 16 bases between. Germline assignment: CDR1 SNHLY and CDR2 FYNNEI.

The CDR3 region is CASSWGGQDRLAGETQYF. The CDR3 bases are TGTGCCAGCAGCTGGGGGGGACAGGACAGACTAGCGGGAGAGACCCAGTACTTC. V is TRBV7-9 and J is TRBJ2-5, with 10 bases aligning to TRBD2. Germline CDR1 is SEHNR and CDR2 is FQNEAQ (reference sequence). CDR3 size: 18 residues. V gave up 4 bases and J gave up 4 bases; unmatched junction bases: 15.

The gene calls are TRBV28 and TRBJ1-6; a weak D match, TRBD1 (6 bases). V lost 3 bases and J 6 bases, leaving 15 bases between the germline ends. Germline assignment: CDR1 MDHEN and CDR2 SYDVKM. The CDR3 covers 16 residues. CDR3 sequence (DNA): TGTGCCAGCAGTTTGATGGGGCAGGGGCTTAATTCACCCCTCCACTTT. It specifies CASSLMGQGLNSPLHF.

The chain has TRBV23-1 and TRBJ2-4; TRBD1 is a possible D gene (5 bases). TRBV23-1 is an ORF for which the function is uncertain. This CDR3 spans 13 amino acids. V lost 4 bases and J lost 5, with 9 bases in between. CDR3 DNA sequence: TGCGCCAGCAGTCGGGGCGGAGAAAACATTCAGTACTTC. Protein sequence: CASSRGGENIQYF.

The J gene is TRBJ2-3, the V gene TRBV13, with a possible D match to TRBD1 (6 bases). Trimming took 4 bases from V and 1 from J, leaving 24 bases between them. This CDR3 is built from 19 residues. Germline V gives CDR1 PRHDT, CDR2 FYEKMQ (reference sequence). CDR3 sequence: CASSSYGRRTGIGTDTQYF. The DNA of the CDR3 is TGTGCCAGCAGCTCCTACGGACGGCGCACAGGGATAGGCACAGATACGCAGTATTTT.

The chain combines TRBV28 with TRBJ1-2; 8 nucleotides align to TRBD1. After removal of 4 bases from V and 6 bases from J, the junction contained 10 bases not matched to a gene. Germline values: CDR1 MDHEN, CDR2 SYDVKM. There are 15 residues in the CDR3. The CDR3 protein is CASSSRGTGPDGYTF. The CDR3 nucleotides read TGTGCCAGCAGTTCCAGGGGGACAGGCCCAGATGGCTACACCTTC.

This chain links TRBV9 with TRBJ2-3; possibly TRBD1 or TRBD2 for D (5 bases each). The germline CDR1 and CDR2 sequences are SGDLS and YYNGEE. This CDR3 contains 14 residues. Trimming left V 0 bases short and J 5 bases short, with 10 bases between. The CDR3 DNA reads TGTGCCAGCAGCGTAGCCTCGGGGCTAGATACGCAGTATTTT. It yields the protein CASSVASGLDTQYF.

This sequence joins TRBV11-2 and TRBJ2-7, with 10 bases matching TRBD2. With V trimmed by 2 bases and J by 0 bases, 10 bases remained unmatched. Germline CDR1 and CDR2: SGHAT and FQNNGV. The CDR3 extends over 18 amino acids. Here the CDR3 reads CASSLRTRPSGSSYEQYF. CDR3 nucleotides: TGTGCCAGCAGCTTAAGGACTAGGCCTAGCGGGAGCTCCTACGAGCAGTACTTC.

This rearrangement joins TRBV5-1 to TRBJ2-5; D gene uncertain. Trimming stripped 0 bases from V and 0 bases from J, with 9 bases between. The CDR3 is 15 amino acids. The germline CDR1 and CDR2 sequences are SGHRS and YFSETQ. The CDR3 DNA reads as TGCGCCAGCAGCTTGGGCGTCGACTACCAAGAGACCCAGTACTTC. It is translated as CASSLGVDYQETQYF.

This clone was observed a single time. V usage is TRBV27 and J usage is TRBJ2-1, with TRBD1 identical over 7 bases. The CDR3 totals 16 residues. The junction had 15 bases not matched to a gene; V was cut back by 8 bases and J by 5 bases. Germline lookup yields CDR1 MNHEY and CDR2 SMNVEV (reference sequence). CDR3 nucleotide sequence: TGTGCCAGCGGACCACTTCCGGGACAGCCCGACAATGAGCAGTTCTTC. Amino acids: CASGPLPGQPDNEQFF.

The J gene is TRBJ2-7, the V gene TRBV6-1; 8 bases line up with TRBD1. This CDR3 region has 15 residues. V gave up 1 base and J gave up 3 bases; unmatched junction bases: 5. Germline V gene data show CDR1 as MNHNS and CDR2 as SASEGT. The CDR3 nucleotides are TGTGCCAGCAGTGAAGGGACCAGGGGGCTCTACGAGCAGTACTTC. Translation: CASSEGTRGLYEQYF.